A selection of T cell receptor beta chains follows, all from one sample in a study of radiation and T cells in renal cell carcinoma. Here immunoSEQ multiplex PCR was the method, and the copy in TCRdb shows in-frame clones only, minus some. The top ten hold approximately 12% of the sample, which has roughly 150,000 clones, about nine tenths seen once. Sequenced material: blood, taken from a patient whose treatment included radiotherapy and nephrectomy. The receptor source for this set is a woman in her forties or fifties with renal cell carcinoma. Each CDR3 is given with its conserved first and last residue. D genes are given only for firm matches. Where a row states a size, it is once, few, many or the class of an expanded clone; other rows omit it.

v_call	d_call	clone_size	j_call	cdr3_nt	cdr3_aa
TRBV4-2	TRBD2	.	TRBJ2-5	TGTGCCAGCAGCCAACCCGGGACTAGGATTAAAGAGACCCAGTACTTC	CASSQPGTRIKETQYF
TRBV2	.	.	TRBJ2-3	TGTGCCAGCAGTGCATACACAGATACGCAGTATTTT	CASSAYTDTQYF
TRBV21-1	.	.	TRBJ1-6	TGTGCCAGCAACCGACAGGGGGTACGTAATTCACCCCTCCACTTT	CASNRQGVRNSPLHF
TRBV12-5	TRBD1	.	TRBJ2-2	TGTGCTAGTGGTCAAAGCCCGGGACAGGGGGCATCCGGGGAGCTGTTTTTT	CASGQSPGQGASGELFF
TRBV9	.	.	TRBJ1-4	TGTGCCAGCAGCGTAGGATCAAGGGACCTCGGGGAAAAACTGTTTTTT	CASSVGSRDLGEKLFF
TRBV19	.	.	TRBJ2-1	TGTGCCAGTAGTCCCCTTCGCGGTAGCTCCTACAATGAGCAGTTCTTC	CASSPLRGSSYNEQFF
TRBV10-2	TRBD1	.	TRBJ1-1	TGCGCCAGCATCGAGGGACAGCGGAACACTGAAGCTTTCTTT	CASIEGQRNTEAFF
TRBV5-8	TRBD1	.	TRBJ1-5	TGTGCCAGCAGCCGCGACAGGGGGCTGAGCAATCAGCCCCAGCATTTT	CASSRDRGLSNQPQHF
TRBV15	.	.	TRBJ1-1	TGTGCCACCAGCAGAGATTTTGGTCGTACCACCGAAGCTTTCTTT	CATSRDFGRTTEAFF
TRBV19	TRBD2	.	TRBJ2-1	TGTGCCAGTAGCCCCTCCGCGGGGGGGCGTGATGAGCAGTTCTTC	CASSPSAGGRDEQFF
TRBV5-6	.	few	TRBJ1-2	TGTGCCAGCAGCTTGGTTGGGGGTTATGGCTACACCTTC	CASSLVGGYGYTF
TRBV21-1	.	few	TRBJ1-3	TGTGCCAGCAGGGACACACATTTT	CASRDTHF
TRBV15	TRBD2	.	TRBJ2-1	TGTGCCACCAGCAGAGATCGTCGGGGGGTATCTAGCGGGGCGCTCTACAATGAGCAGTTCTTC	CATSRDRRGVSSGALYNEQFF
TRBV7-9	.	.	TRBJ1-2	TGTGCCAGCAGCTTAGAGGGGGTCGGCTACACCTTC	CASSLEGVGYTF
TRBV29-1	TRBD1	.	TRBJ1-6	TGCAGCGTTGCGACAGGGGGTAATTCACCCCTCCACTTT	CSVATGGNSPLHF
TRBV6-1	.	.	TRBJ1-5	TGTGCCAGCAGCGGCCAGGGTTTGAGCAATCAGCCCCAGCATTTT	CASSGQGLSNQPQHF